Below are 22 T cell receptor beta chains sequenced from a single sample in a study of T cells after yellow fever vaccination. TCRdb reprocessed the 5' RACE reads via MiXCR and lists one record per CDR3 protein. Among about 63,000 distinct CDR3 sequences listed, about 7.8% were seen once. Sequencing used CD8+ T cells sorted from PBMCs, obtained 15 days after the yellow fever booster vaccination. These receptors all come from a man aged 25 to 40 who received the YFV17D yellow fever vaccine.

At least ten counts were recorded for this clonotype. The rearrangement links TRBV7-2 to TRBJ2-5; the match to TRBD1 covers 7 bases. Germline CDR1 reads SGHTA; CDR2 reads FQGNSA. This CDR3 has 14 residues. V shed 5 bases and J 5 bases; nucleotides not matched to a gene: 8. This CDR3 is CASSLQGFGETQYF. The CDR3 DNA reads as TGTGCCAGCAGCCTACAGGGGTTCGGGGAGACCCAGTACTTC.

This clonotype was recorded many times. This chain links TRBV24-1 with TRBJ2-2; D unclear. V was shortened by 10 bases and J by 4 bases, with 12 bases between the two germline ends. This CDR3 comprises 13 residues. Germline CDR1 reads KGHDR; CDR2 reads SFDVKD. CDR3 nucleotides: TGTGCCACAGGAAGGGATTCCACCGGGGAGCTGTTTTTT. Translating gives CATGRDSTGELFF.

Many counts were recorded for this clonotype. The J gene is TRBJ2-3, the V gene TRBV6-4, with 16 bases that match TRBD2. The CDR3 is made up of 19 amino acids. Looked up from germline, CDR1 is MRHNA and CDR2 is SNTAGT. Unmatched junction bases numbered 11, after V lost 8 bases and J lost 0 bases. The CDR3 here is CASSDPGLAGGASTDTQYF. The CDR3 nucleotides are TGTGCCAGCTCAGACCCGGGACTAGCGGGAGGGGCCAGCACAGATACGCAGTATTTT.

With regard to this clonotype: This may arise from a read error, as a much more abundant clone is one base away. The chain has TRBV5-1 and TRBJ1-1; D ambiguous. There are 16 residues in the CDR3. Between the trimmed V and J ends, which lost 8 bases and 4 bases, there was a span of 24 bases. Per germline, CDR1 SGHRS and CDR2 YFSETQ. CDR3 DNA: TGCGCCAGAAGCCCACCCGCGGCGGGCGGTAGCACTGAAGCTTTCTTT. Protein: CARSPPAAGGSTEAFF.

This chain joins TRBV5-6 and TRBJ2-5; possibly TRBD1 or TRBD2 for D (5 bases each). The CDR3 is 13 residues long. The ends were cut back, 4 bases at V and 7 bases at J, with 14 bases in the middle. Germline assignment: CDR1 SGHDT and CDR2 YYEEEE. CDR3 in DNA: TGTGCCAGCAGCGACGGGACGACGGGGACCCAGTACTTC. This gives the protein CASSDGTTGTQYF.

This clonotype was found many times. This chain connects TRBV7-3 to TRBJ2-3, with a possible D match to TRBD2 (7 bases). Between the trimmed V and J ends, which lost 3 bases and 2 bases, there was a span of 15 bases. This CDR3 contains 16 residues. Per germline, CDR1 SGHTA and CDR2 FQGTGA. CDR3 protein: CASSFAGDTVTDTQYF. The CDR3 DNA is TGTGCCAGCAGCTTTGCGGGGGACACAGTCACAGATACGCAGTATTTT. The full variable domain, with the rest looked up from reference TRBV7-3 and TRBJ2-3, is GAGVSQTPSNKVTEKGKYVELRCDPISGHTALYWYRQSLGQGPEFLIYFQGTGAADDSGLPNDRFFAVRPEGSVSTLKIQRTERGDSAVYLCASSFAGDTVTDTQYFGPGTRLTVL.

In its sample, this clonotype was seen a few times. The chain is built from TRBV7-9 and TRBJ2-7; D is possibly TRBD1 or TRBD2 (6 bases each). The V gene lost 6 bases and the J gene lost 0 bases, with 12 bases spanning the gap. The V gene's germline CDR1 is SEHNR and CDR2 FQNEAQ (reference sequence). CDR3 length: 14 amino acids. The CDR3 loop reads CASRSGASSYEQYF. The CDR3 nucleotides are TGTGCCAGCAGATCGGGGGCCAGCTCCTACGAGCAGTACTTC.

This clonotype came up many times. This chain connects TRBV6-2 or TRBV6-3 to TRBJ2-1; D may be TRBD1 (6 bases). The CDR3 covers 15 residues. With 5 bases removed from V and 2 bases from J, the gap between germline ends came to 13 bases. Germline V lookup: CDR1 MNHEY, CDR2 SVGEGT. CDR3 DNA sequence: TGTGCCAGCAGTCGGACAGTAAGCCCCTACAATGAGCAGTTCTTC. Its protein product is CASSRTVSPYNEQFF.

This clonotype has a count of ten or more. The gene calls are TRBV20-1 and TRBJ2-1; D unclear. The CDR3 sequence is 11 residues long. V was shortened by 5 bases and J by 4 bases, with 6 bases between the two germline ends. CDR1 is DFQATT and CDR2 is SNEGSKA in the germline V gene (reference sequence). The DNA of the CDR3 is TGCAGTGCTGGGTATTACAATGAGCAGTTCTTC. It translates to CSAGYYNEQFF.

With respect to this clonotype: The CDR3 end shows no conserved phenylalanine or tryptophan, and so a read error is likely. The V call is TRBV4-3, the J call TRBJ2-6; D may be TRBD1 (6 bases). The CDR3 contains 18 residues. In germline, CDR1 is LGHNA, CDR2 YSLEER. The CDR3 here is CASSQASQGTSGAKVLTY. The CDR3 bases are TGCGCCAGCAGCCAAGCTTCACAGGGTACCTCTGGGGCCAAGGTCCTGACTTAC.

On this clonotype: This may come from a read error, since a much larger clone is one base off. The chain has TRBV12-3 or TRBV12-4 and TRBJ1-1; D not resolved. Trimming removed 3 bases from V and 11 bases from J, with 16 bases in between. This CDR3 comprises 13 residues. DNA for the CDR3: TGTGCCAGCAGTTTTAGTGGCATTATAGAGGCTTTCTTT. It codes for CASSFSGIIEAFF.

In this sample, this clonotype turned up a few times. This rearrangement joins TRBV9 to TRBJ2-1; the match to TRBD2 covers 8 bases. V shed 0 bases, J shed 4 bases, and the junction held 6 bases outside the gene matches. CDR3 length equals 16 residues. Germline lookup yields CDR1 SGDLS and CDR2 YYNGEE. DNA of the CDR3: TGTGCCAGCAGCGTAGTAGGCGGGAGGATGTACAATGAGCAGTTCTTC. The encoded protein is CASSVVGGRMYNEQFF.

This clonotype was seen ten or more times. The CDR3 region has the DNA TGCAGTGCCCGAGGGGGACAGGGGAATCAGCCCCAGCATTTT. It specifies CSARGGQGNQPQHF. V usage is TRBV20-1 and J usage is TRBJ1-5; 10 bases align to TRBD1. Germline V gives CDR1 DFQATT, CDR2 SNEGSKA (reference sequence). J was trimmed by 4 bases and V by 6 bases; bases with no gene match: 6. CDR3 size: 14 residues.

This clonotype occurred many times. This chain links TRBV5-1 with TRBJ2-1; D is ambiguous. V was trimmed by 7 bases and J by 2 bases, leaving 10 bases between them. This CDR3 is built from 13 residues. Germline V CDR1 and CDR2: SGHRS, YFSETQ. CDR3 amino acids: CASSPATYNEQFF. CDR3 sequence (DNA): TGCGCCAGCTCCCCGGCTACCTACAATGAGCAGTTCTTC.

This clonotype was counted many times. This chain links TRBV9 with TRBJ2-7; no clear D. Trimming removed 3 bases at V and 2 bases at J, with 9 bases between. Germline lookup yields CDR1 SGDLS and CDR2 YYNGEE. This CDR3 spans 13 amino acids. CDR3 region: CASSGVGTYEQYF. CDR3 DNA sequence: TGTGCCAGCAGCGGTGTCGGAACCTACGAGCAGTACTTC.

Many counts were recorded for this clonotype. J is TRBJ2-5 and V is TRBV4-2, with a possible D match to TRBD2 (5 bases). Trimming left V 0 bases short and J 4 bases short, with 15 bases between. Germline CDR1 LGHNA, CDR2 YNFKEQ. The length of the CDR3 is 16 residues. In nucleotides, the CDR3 is TGTGCCAGCAGCCAAGATGGCCTAGCCGGAATAGAGACCCAGTACTTC. Translating it yields CASSQDGLAGIETQYF.

This clonotype was observed at least ten times. CDR3 amino acids: CASSKREEQFF. In DNA, the CDR3 is TGTGCCAGCAGCAAGCGGGAGGAGCAGTTCTTC. The chain is built from TRBV13 and TRBJ2-1, with 8 positions matching TRBD2. This CDR3 has 11 residues. Germline V gene lookup returns CDR1 PRHDT and CDR2 FYEKMQ (reference sequence). With V trimmed by 5 bases and J by 10 bases, 1 base remained unmatched. Based on the CDR3 plus reference TRBV13 and TRBJ2-1, the full variable domain is AAGVIQSPRHLIKEKRETATLKCYPIPRHDTVYWYQQGPGQDPQFLISFYEKMQSDKGSIPDRFSAQQFSDYHSELNMSSLELGDSALYFCASSKREEQFFGPGTRLTVL.

This clonotype was counted many times. The V gene is TRBV12-5, the J gene TRBJ1-1; a possible D gene is TRBD1 (6 bases). CDR3 length equals 15 residues. Trimming took 3 bases from V and 0 from J, leaving 11 bases between them. Germline V lookup: CDR1 LGHNT, CDR2 FRNRAP. The CDR3 bases are TGTGCTAGTGGTTTCCTCACAGGGATGAACACTGAAGCTTTCTTT. It translates to CASGFLTGMNTEAFF.

Many counts were recorded for this clonotype. V is TRBV3-1 and J is TRBJ2-5; no clear D gene. Trimming removed 0 bases at V and 0 bases at J, with 8 bases between. Germline CDR1 and CDR2: LGHDT and YNNKEL (reference sequence). The CDR3 extends over 15 amino acids. The CDR3 DNA sequence: TGTGCCAGCAGCCAAGATCGCTCGTACCAAGAGACCCAGTACTTC. It yields the protein CASSQDRSYQETQYF.

This chain uses TRBV7-9 with TRBJ2-1, with D possibly TRBD2 on 6 matching bases. Germline assignment: CDR1 SEHNR and CDR2 FQNEAQ (reference sequence). V lost 2 bases to trimming and J lost 6 bases, with 14 bases between them. The CDR3 contains 15 residues. CDR3 in DNA: TGTGCCAGCAGCTTATCGTACGGGAGTGCCAATGAGCAGTTCTTC. It specifies CASSLSYGSANEQFF.

This clonotype showed up many times. The genes are TRBV7-6 and TRBJ2-4; D is possibly TRBD1 (6 bases). The V gene's germline CDR1 is SGHVS and CDR2 FNYEAQ. Trimming removed 6 bases from V and 0 bases from J, with 21 bases in between. This CDR3 spans 18 amino acids. CDR3 in DNA: TGTGCCAGCAGGCGCGCAGGGGCCCAGACCCTAGCCAAAAACATTCAGTACTTC. This codes for CASRRAGAQTLAKNIQYF.

This clonotype is judged medium-sized. This chain links TRBV10-1 with TRBJ2-1; 9 bases are shared with TRBD1. From germline, CDR1 is WNHNN and CDR2 SYGVQD (reference sequence). The CDR3 is 18 amino acids. Germline trimming cut 4 bases from V and 10 bases from J; bases unmatched to any gene: 20. CDR3 region: CASSGASFGTGKAGEQFF. The CDR3 DNA reads as TGCGCCAGCAGTGGAGCCTCCTTCGGGACAGGGAAAGCTGGGGAGCAGTTCTTC.